The following is a TCR beta chain sequence with its context. This specimen belongs to a study of blood T cell repertoires in COVID-19. Overall study context: PBMCs, B-cell-depleted T cells, or T cells were the source of the cDNA or gDNA that made up the material.

The data were produced by immunoSEQ multiplex PCR, yet TCRdb's version contains in-frame clones alone and is incomplete. The table shows around 80,000 clones, with around 90% occurring only once. Germline-derived CDR1 and CDR2 are KGHDR and SFDVKD. The V segment lost 1 base and the J segment 5 bases; nucleotides outside the gene matches: 2. The CDR3 spans 16 residues. This sequence originates from a man older than 75 with active or convalescent COVID-19. The chain has TRBV24-1 and TRBJ2-2; TRBD2 matches at 11 bases. The sequencing input was peripheral blood. In nucleotides, the CDR3 is TGTGCCACCAGTGATTTCACTAGCGGGAGAACCGGGGAGCTGTTTTTT. Translating gives CATSDFTSGRTGELFF.